Presented here are 23 T cell receptor beta chains from one specimen sequenced in a study of T cell responses to AZD1222 COVID-19 vaccine. Method: immunoSEQ multiplex PCR; TCRdb's copy keeps in-frame clones and lacks some. Among 150,000 or so clones listed, 92% were seen once. The sequencing used peripheral blood, collected 28 days after the second AZD1222 dose. Receptors were obtained from an adult who received the AZD1222 COVID-19 vaccine.

The V and J genes are TRBV10-1 and TRBJ2-7; a weak D match, TRBD1 (6 bases). CDR3 length: 12 residues. Per germline, CDR1 WNHNN and CDR2 SYGVQD (reference sequence). V was clipped by 7 bases and J by 1 base, with 8 bases between them. The CDR3 protein is CASTRGSYEQYF. The DNA for the CDR3 is TGCGCCAGCACCAGGGGATCCTACGAGCAGTACTTC.

The V and J genes are TRBV10-2 and TRBJ1-5; 8 bases line up with TRBD1. Germline V gene data show CDR1 as WSHSY and CDR2 as SAAADI. This CDR3 is built from 14 residues. The V and J ends lost 3 bases and 4 bases, in that order; junction bases with no gene match: 2. CDR3 sequence reads: CASSDRTGNQPQHF. The CDR3 DNA follows: TGCGCCAGCAGTGACCGGACAGGGAATCAGCCCCAGCATTTT.

CDR3 nucleotides: TGTGCCAGCAGCTTAGGCGGGGGCGATACCGGGGAGCTGTTTTTT. This encodes CASSLGGGDTGELFF. J is TRBJ2-2 and V is TRBV7-2, with D maybe TRBD2 (7 bases). Trimming took off 1 base at V and 5 bases at J, with 11 bases between the two ends. CDR3 length: 15 amino acids. Germline V CDR1 and CDR2: SGHTA, FQGNSA.

The rearrangement links TRBV6-5 to TRBJ1-1, with D possibly matching TRBD1 (5 bases). Trimming took 2 bases from V and 8 from J, leaving 15 bases between them. The CDR3 runs to 14 residues. The germline CDR1 and CDR2 sequences are MNHEY and SVGAGI. The CDR3 DNA follows: TGTGCCAGCAGTTACCTAAGCCCCCAGGGAGAAGCTTTCTTT. Translated: CASSYLSPQGEAFF.

The CDR3, as DNA: TGTGCCAGCAGCCAAGCCCTATGGGACAGGATTACTAGCTCCTATAATTCACCCCTCCACTTT. Protein product: CASSQALWDRITSSYNSPLHF. V gene TRBV3-1 (or the pseudogene TRBV3-2) combines with J gene TRBJ1-6; 8 positions match TRBD1. The V and J ends lost 1 base and 0 bases, in that order; junction bases with no gene match: 14. The CDR3 has 21 amino acids. The germline gives CDR1 LGHDT, CDR2 YNNKEL (reference sequence).

This clone appeared a single time. The V and J genes are TRBV18 and TRBJ1-6; 8 bases align to TRBD1. From germline, CDR1 is KGHSH and CDR2 LQKENI. CDR3 size: 15 residues. The J segment lost 6 bases and the V segment lost 3 bases, leaving 4 bases of the junction unmatched. The CDR3 bases are TGTGCCAGCTCACCGCAGGGGGCCACTAATTCACCCCTCCACTTT. Translated, it gives CASSPQGATNSPLHF.

This chain links TRBV19 with TRBJ1-1, with D possibly TRBD1 on 5 matching bases. With 3 bases removed from V and 1 base from J, the gap between germline ends came to 12 bases. This CDR3 has 15 amino acids. Germline lookup yields CDR1 LNHDA and CDR2 SQIVND (reference sequence). DNA of the CDR3: TGTGCCAGTAGTATCATTTCCCAGGGGAACACTGAAGCTTTCTTT. It encodes CASSIISQGNTEAFF.

The chain is built from TRBV6-1 and TRBJ2-2; 8 bases line up with TRBD2. V lost 2 bases and J lost 3; bases outside the gene matches: 5. Germline V gives CDR1 MNHNS, CDR2 SASEGT. The CDR3 has 16 amino acids. CDR3 region: CASSELAGGYTGELFF. The CDR3 DNA reads TGTGCCAGCAGTGAATTGGCGGGGGGATACACCGGGGAGCTGTTTTTT.

The chain couples TRBV3-1 (or the pseudogene TRBV3-2) to TRBJ2-1; 12 nucleotides line up with TRBD2. Losses at the gene ends were 3 bases for V and 6 bases for J; bases not matched to a gene: 15. Germline CDR1 is LGHDT and CDR2 is YNNKEL (reference sequence). This CDR3 is built from 19 residues. CDR3 residues: CASSQLTSGGDVVSNEQFF. The CDR3 region has the DNA TGTGCCAGCAGCCAGCTGACTAGCGGGGGAGACGTCGTAAGCAATGAGCAGTTCTTC.

The CDR3 nucleotides read TGTGCCATCAGTGAGTCGGGACAGTCCGCTAGGTGGTTCTTC. Translated, it gives CAISESGQSARWFF. The V and J genes are TRBV10-3 and TRBJ2-1, with 7 bases fitting TRBD1. The germline V gene has CDR1 ENHRY and CDR2 SYGVKD. J lost 15 bases, V lost 0 bases, and 11 bases had no gene match. The CDR3 totals 14 residues.

J is TRBJ1-4 and V is TRBV5-1; D might be TRBD1 (5 bases). CDR1 is SGHRS and CDR2 is YFSETQ in the germline V gene. The length of the CDR3 is 15 residues. Trimming pared 6 bases from V and 8 bases from J, leaving 20 bases between. CDR3 region: CASTQRDPTTEKLFF. CDR3 sequence (DNA): TGCGCCAGCACCCAACGGGACCCTACGACGGAAAAACTGTTTTTT.

This clone was observed a single time. The chain employs TRBV30 and TRBJ2-1, with 8 positions matching TRBD1. Germline CDR1 GTSNPN, CDR2 SVGIG (reference sequence). V was pared by 4 bases and J by 0 bases, with 8 bases of the junction left unmatched. This CDR3 is 16 amino acids long. The CDR3 DNA reads as TGTGCCTGGATTCCATGGGGGACAGGCTCCTACAATGAGCAGTTCTTC. Translating it yields CAWIPWGTGSYNEQFF.

V and J are TRBV6-5 and TRBJ2-3, with 8 bases identical to TRBD2. Trimming took 2 bases from V and 2 from J; bases not matched to a gene: 6. The CDR3 runs to 16 residues. Germline CDR1 MNHEY, CDR2 SVGAGI. The CDR3 DNA reads TGTGCCAGCAGTTACACCGTAGCGGGACCCACAGATACGCAGTATTTT. It yields the protein CASSYTVAGPTDTQYF.

This chain links TRBV6-6 with TRBJ1-6; maybe TRBD1 (5 bases). Trimming cost V 7 bases and J 9 bases, with 19 bases left between them. The CDR3 spans 15 residues. CDR1 is MNHNY, CDR2 SVGAGI, per germline (reference sequence). The CDR3 spells CASTRKTVDTSPLHF. The CDR3 DNA sequence: TGTGCCAGCACCAGAAAGACAGTGGATACTTCACCCCTCCACTTT.

This clone showed up just a few times. This chain joins TRBV7-9 and TRBJ1-1; tentatively, D is TRBD1 (5 bases). CDR1 is SEHNR and CDR2 is FQNEAQ in the germline V gene (reference sequence). The CDR3 totals 14 residues. The V end was cut by 5 bases, the J end by 4 bases, with 14 bases between. CDR3 DNA sequence: TGTGCCAGCAGCCAGGCCGGGGGGTCCACTGAAGCTTTCTTT. Amino acid sequence: CASSQAGGSTEAFF.

The V and J genes are TRBV19 and TRBJ1-1, with D tentatively TRBD1 (5 bases). Germline CDR1 is LNHDA and CDR2 is SQIVND (reference sequence). The CDR3 has 17 residues. V lost 3 bases and J lost 6, with 23 bases in between. The CDR3 nucleotides are TGTGCCAGTAGTATCTCTACCGGGACCCCATGGGTTGCTGAAGCTTTCTTT. Its protein is CASSISTGTPWVAEAFF.

This chain connects TRBV19 to TRBJ2-7; D remains ambiguous. The CDR3 loop spans 13 amino acids. Germline-derived CDR1 and CDR2 are LNHDA and SQIVND (reference sequence). Between the trimmed V and J ends, which lost 7 bases and 2 bases, there was a span of 12 bases. The CDR3 sequence is CASKEGPTYEQYF. The CDR3 coding sequence is TGTGCCAGTAAAGAAGGACCCACCTACGAGCAGTACTTC.

The V gene is TRBV7-9, the J gene TRBJ2-5; TRBD2 aligns across 7 bases. The J segment lost 2 bases and the V segment lost 4 bases, leaving 7 bases of the junction unmatched. The length of the CDR3 is 15 residues. Per germline, CDR1 SEHNR and CDR2 FQNEAQ (reference sequence). In DNA form, the CDR3 reads TGTGCCAGCAGCTCCCCATTGGGGGGGCAAGAGACCCAGTACTTC. Its protein is CASSSPLGGQETQYF.

The V and J genes are TRBV27 and TRBJ2-5; 15 bases are shared with TRBD2. Germline lookup yields CDR1 MNHEY and CDR2 SMNVEV (reference sequence). The J segment lost 4 bases and the V segment lost 6 bases, leaving 3 bases of the junction unmatched. The CDR3 spans 15 residues. CDR3 nucleotide sequence: TGTGCCAGCAGAGGACTAGCGGGGGGGCGAGAGACCCAGTACTTC. Translation: CASRGLAGGRETQYF.

This chain connects TRBV29-1 to TRBJ2-3, with D maybe TRBD2 (5 bases). Trimming pared 2 bases from V and 4 bases from J, leaving 10 bases between. Germline V CDR1 and CDR2: SQVTM, ANQGSEA. This CDR3 comprises 13 residues. CDR3 DNA sequence: TGCAGCGTTGAACAGGAGGTCCCAGATACGCAGTATTTT. Encoded protein: CSVEQEVPDTQYF.

This clone was detected once. This rearrangement joins TRBV18 to TRBJ2-7; no firm D call. The CDR3 consists of 17 residues. V was clipped by 0 bases and J by 0 bases, with 15 bases between them. Germline CDR1 and CDR2: KGHSH and LQKENI. The CDR3 is CASSPPFPGTRSYEQYF. CDR3 bases: TGTGCCAGCTCACCACCCTTCCCTGGCACCCGCTCCTACGAGCAGTACTTC.

The chain recombines TRBV9 with TRBJ1-5; no reliable D call. The germline CDR1 and CDR2 sequences are SGDLS and YYNGEE. Trimming took off 3 bases at V and 0 bases at J, with 4 bases between the two ends. CDR3 size: 13 residues. The CDR3 loop is CASSGYSNQPQHF. CDR3 coding DNA: TGTGCCAGCAGCGGGTATAGCAATCAGCCCCAGCATTTT.

This sequence joins TRBV18 and TRBJ1-4; D gene uncertain. Per the germline V gene, CDR1 is KGHSH and CDR2 is LQKENI. The V end lost 1 base, the J end lost 8 bases, and 11 bases lay between the germline ends. The CDR3 has 14 amino acids. This CDR3 reads CASSPRAKNEKLFF. CDR3 coding DNA: TGTGCCAGCTCACCACGCGCCAAAAACGAAAAACTGTTTTTT.